These T cell receptor beta chains were read from a single sample in a study of post-analysis software for immune sequencing data. TCRdb ran MiXCR on the PCR reads and lists one entry per CDR3 protein. The sample holds some 370,000 distinct CDR3 sequences, roughly 35% seen once. Material for sequencing was blood. These receptor sequences come from a girl between 10 and 17 years old with multiple sclerosis. The CDR3 runs from the conserved cysteine through the conserved F or W. The D gene is left open where the match is weak. Where a row states a size, it is once, few, many or the class of an expanded clone; other rows omit it.

>many|TRBV3-1|TRBD1|TRBJ2-7
CASSLPGQVYEQYF
TGTGCCAGCAGCCTACCGGGACAGGTCTACGAGCAGTACTTC
>many|TRBV12-3/TRBV12-4|-|TRBJ2-7
CASYQSGGYEQYF
TGTGCCAGCTACCAGAGTGGAGGGTACGAGCAGTACTTC
>-|TRBV7-9|TRBD1|TRBJ1-2
CASSYRGNGYTF
TGTGCCAGCAGCTACAGGGGAAATGGCTACACCTTC
>-|TRBV5-5|-|TRBJ1-5
CASSLRTRGQPQHF
TGTGCCAGCAGCTTGAGGACGCGGGGGCAGCCCCAGCATTTT
>few|TRBV5-1|-|TRBJ2-5
CASGTSGTASQETQYF
TGCGCCAGCGGGACGTCCGGGACGGCATCCCAAGAGACCCAGTACTTC
>few|TRBV6-6|-|TRBJ1-4
CASNVGERGEKLFF
TGTGCCAGCAACGTGGGGGAAAGGGGAGAAAAACTGTTTTTT
>-|TRBV4-1|-|TRBJ2-1
CASSQDKGDKQFF
TGCGCCAGCAGCCAAGACAAGGGTGATAAGCAGTTCTTC
>-|TRBV3-1|-|TRBJ2-5
CASSQARTKQRQTQYF
TGTGCCAGCAGCCAAGCCCGGACGAAACAGCGGCAGACCCAGTACTTC
>once|TRBV7-2|-|TRBJ1-2
CASSFRDTSNYGYTF
TGTGCCAGCAGCTTCCGAGACACAAGTAACTATGGCTACACCTTC
>-|TRBV5-1|-|TRBJ2-7
CASSFYLEGNEQYF
TGCGCCAGCAGCTTCTACCTGGAGGGCAACGAGCAGTACTTC
>-|TRBV7-9|-|TRBJ2-5
CASTEPQGSETQYF
TGTGCCAGCACCGAGCCCCAGGGTTCGGAGACCCAGTACTTC
>few|TRBV10-3|TRBD2|TRBJ2-1
CAISGRGGEEQFF
TGTGCCATCAGTGGCCGGGGAGGGGAAGAGCAGTTCTTC
>-|TRBV4-2|TRBD2|TRBJ2-5
CASSQDQRTSGFQETQYF
TGTGCCAGCAGCCAAGACCAGAGGACTAGCGGGTTTCAAGAGACCCAGTACTTC
>-|TRBV4-1|-|TRBJ2-6
CASSLGEGPGANVLTF
TGCGCCAGCAGCCTAGGCGAGGGGCCTGGGGCCAACGTCCTGACTTTC
>few|TRBV20-1|TRBD1|TRBJ1-5
CSSARTGLNQPQHF
TGCAGCTCGGCGAGGACAGGACTCAATCAGCCCCAGCATTTT
>few|TRBV2|-|TRBJ2-7
CASSTYGGSYEQYF
TGTGCCAGCAGTACCTACGGGGGCTCCTACGAGCAGTACTTC
>few|TRBV7-8|-|TRBJ2-7
CASSLGAGNEQYF
TGTGCCAGCAGCTTAGGGGCGGGGAACGAGCAGTACTTC
>-|TRBV12-3/TRBV12-4|TRBD1|TRBJ1-1
CASRKGQGNTEAFF
TGTGCCAGCAGAAAGGGACAGGGTAACACTGAAGCTTTCTTT
>-|TRBV12-3/TRBV12-4|-|TRBJ1-1
CASSLPQNTEAFF
TGTGCCAGCAGCCTTCCTCAGAACACTGAAGCTTTCTTT
>many|TRBV28|-|TRBJ1-2
CASSYRLYGYTF
TGTGCCAGCAGTTACCGACTCTATGGCTACACCTTC
>-|TRBV29-1|-|TRBJ2-5
CSVEIRRKETQYF
TGCAGCGTTGAAATAAGACGGAAAGAGACCCAGTACTTC
>-|TRBV5-1|-|TRBJ2-7
CASSFQHGNENEQYF
TGCGCCAGCAGCTTCCAGCATGGGAACGAGAACGAGCAGTACTTC
>few|TRBV7-2|TRBD2|TRBJ2-5
CASSLVDGGMVGETQYF
TGTGCCAGCAGCTTAGTGGACGGGGGGATGGTTGGAGAGACCCAGTACTTC
>many|TRBV10-3|-|TRBJ2-3
CAIQGNTDTQYF
TGTGCCATCCAGGGCAACACAGATACGCAGTATTTT
>-|TRBV29-1|TRBD2|TRBJ2-3
CSVGSGGTSTQYF
TGCAGCGTTGGAAGCGGGGGCACATCTACGCAGTATTTT
>-|TRBV4-3|TRBD2|TRBJ2-3
CASSQVGLAGVGGTDTQYF
TGCGCCAGCAGCCAGGTTGGACTAGCGGGGGTGGGTGGCACAGATACGCAGTATTTT
>once|TRBV12-3/TRBV12-4|-|TRBJ1-3
CASSPRAGGNTIYF
TGTGCCAGCAGTCCCCGGGCAGGCGGAAACACCATATATTTT
>few|TRBV20-1|TRBD1|TRBJ1-4
CSAVWNRGTNEKLFF
TGCAGTGCCGTCTGGAACAGGGGGACTAATGAAAAACTGTTTTTT
>few|TRBV7-9|TRBD2|TRBJ2-7
CASSSSGGADEQYF
TGTGCCAGCAGCTCTAGCGGGGGGGCGGACGAGCAGTACTTC
>-|TRBV6-5|TRBD2|TRBJ2-5
CASSVAGPLETQYF
TGTGCCAGCAGTGTAGCGGGGCCTCTGGAGACCCAGTACTTC
>-|TRBV28|TRBD1|TRBJ2-7
CASSLIGTGDYEQYF
TGTGCCAGCAGTTTAATCGGGACAGGGGATTACGAGCAGTACTTC
>few|TRBV29-1|TRBD1|TRBJ2-5
CSVGQGNTETQYF
TGCAGCGTTGGACAGGGTAACACGGAGACCCAGTACTTC
>-|TRBV7-2|TRBD1|TRBJ1-5
CASSLEAGGFGQPQHF
TGTGCCAGCAGCTTAGAGGCAGGGGGATTCGGGCAGCCCCAGCATTTT
>-|TRBV7-9|TRBD2|TRBJ2-1
CASSQGTSGGHGQFF
TGTGCCAGCAGCCAAGGGACTAGCGGGGGCCACGGGCAGTTCTTC
>-|TRBV6-6|TRBD1|TRBJ1-5
CASSSMGQFNQPQHF
TGTGCCAGCAGTTCGATGGGACAGTTCAATCAGCCCCAGCATTTT
>few|TRBV18|-|TRBJ2-7
CTSSPDRQWGYEQYF
TGTACCAGCTCACCGGATCGACAGTGGGGCTACGAGCAGTACTTC